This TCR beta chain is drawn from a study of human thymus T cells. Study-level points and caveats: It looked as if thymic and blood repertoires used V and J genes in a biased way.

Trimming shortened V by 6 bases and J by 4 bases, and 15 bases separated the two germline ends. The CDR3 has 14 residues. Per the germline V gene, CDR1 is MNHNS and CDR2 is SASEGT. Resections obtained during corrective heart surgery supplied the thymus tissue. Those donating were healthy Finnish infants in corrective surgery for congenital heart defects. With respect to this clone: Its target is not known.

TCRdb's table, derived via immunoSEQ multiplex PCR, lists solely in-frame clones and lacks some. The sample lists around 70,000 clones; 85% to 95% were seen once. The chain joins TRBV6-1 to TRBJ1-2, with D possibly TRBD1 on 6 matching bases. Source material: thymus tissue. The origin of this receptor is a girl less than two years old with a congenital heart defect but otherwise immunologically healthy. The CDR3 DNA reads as TGTGCCAGCAGAGGGATGAGAGGGGGCTATGGCTACACCTTC. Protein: CASRGMRGGYGYTF.